This T cell receptor beta chain comes out of a study of blood T cell repertoires in COVID-19. Looking at the study overall: Material from acute and convalescent COVID-19 was sourced from the United States, Italy and Spain. The cDNA or gDNA used as material had been derived from T cells, B-cell-depleted T cells, or PBMCs.

In the study's own analysis: From reference gene primer amplification, estimates of nucleated cell counts were derived. This table comes from immunoSEQ multiplex PCR, and its TCRdb copy is limited to in-frame clones, with some not included. Clone size and V and J calls were adopted from that table, with D and trimming inferred from the DNA. The table includes 150,000 to 200,000 clones, 65% to 90% detected once. This CDR3 region has 16 residues. Germline CDR1 SGHDN, CDR2 FVKESK. V was cut by 6 bases and J by 0 bases, with 12 bases left in between. This clone was observed once. This sequence originates from a man aged 45-60 years with active or convalescent COVID-19. The sequenced sample was peripheral blood. The chain links TRBV14 to TRBJ2-6, with D perhaps TRBD1 (6 bases). CDR3 sequence (DNA): TGTGCCAGCAGTCGTCAGGGGAGCTCTGGGGCCAACGTCCTGACTTTC. Its protein product is CASSRQGSSGANVLTF.